This entry concerns a single T cell receptor (beta chain). No antigen is known for it. The data were obtained in a study of vaccination effects on CD4 cells after COVID-19. Deletions cut 5 bases from V and 0 bases from J, with 9 bases between. The germline V gene encodes CDR1 SGHTA and CDR2 FQGTGA. This CDR3 is built from 14 residues. Before any sequencing was done, the ViraFEST assay used viral peptide pools to expand antigen-specific CD4+ T cells. Isolating CD4+ T cells followed ten to eleven days of culture. Each participant was administered two doses of either the BNT162b2 or the mRNA-1273 vaccine. TCRdb keeps only in-frame clones here, not all; method: immunoSEQ multiplex PCR. The table lists 28,000 or so clones, around 82% of them singletons.

The receptor comes from a human donor who received a COVID-19 vaccine. Some clones in this sample may be carry-over from other donors' samples. This rearrangement joins TRBV7-3 to TRBJ2-3; the D is unclear. The material was CD4+ T cells from PBMCs cultured with HCoV-NL63 spike peptides, obtained after COVID-19 vaccination. CDR3 nucleotides: TGTGCCAGCAGCCCCCGTTCGAGCACAGATACGCAGTATTTT. Its protein product is CASSPRSSTDTQYF. The whole variable domain, remainder taken from reference TRBV7-3 and TRBJ2-3, is GAGVSQTPSNKVTEKGKYVELRCDPISGHTALYWYRQSLGQGPEFLIYFQGTGAADDSGLPNDRFFAVRPEGSVSTLKIQRTERGDSAVYLCASSPRSSTDTQYFGPGTRLTVL.